This T cell receptor (beta chain) was found in a study of shared clonotypes between healthy human individuals. After removal of 4 bases from V and 0 bases from J, the junction contained 8 bases not matched to a gene. Germline V gene lookup returns CDR1 SEHNR and CDR2 FQNEAQ (reference sequence). CDR3 length: 16 residues. Sequenced by immunoSEQ multiplex PCR; TCRdb stores in-frame clones only, minus some. The sample consists of around 2.5 million clones, approximately 94% of them appearing once. A few counts support this clone. This clonotype was obtained from a man younger than 30 in good health. Some clones in this sample may be carry-over from other donors' samples. The sample was naive CD4+ T cells from PBMCs. As to subset: CD45RA+ positively selected. This chain links TRBV7-9 with TRBJ1-1, with TRBD1 identical over 7 bases. CDR3 nucleotides: TGTGCCAGCAGCTCCCCAGGGGGGACCATGAACACTGAAGCTTTCTTT. Protein sequence: CASSSPGGTMNTEAFF.